The 8 T cell receptor beta chains below come from one sample, sequenced in a study of regulatory T cells in long-lasting Graves disease. To make TCR beta libraries, researchers used iRepertoire HTBI primers and Arm-PCR of CDR3 regions. TCRdb itself ran the multiplex PCR reads through MiXCR, one entry per CDR3 protein. Among hundreds of thousands of distinct CDR3 sequences listed, less than 25% were seen once. Time point given: persistent/refractory GD, antithyroid drugs over 5 years with positive TRAb. The TCR library was made from RNA extracted from PBMCs. The specimen was peripheral blood mononuclear cells (PBMCs), collected when the disease was refractory, from a patient treated with antithyroid drugs. The receptors were gathered from a female donor with Graves disease.

The DNA of the CDR3 is TGCAGTGCTAAATGGGTAAAATCGAACACTGAAGCTTTCTTT. It encodes CSAKWVKSNTEAFF. The chain employs TRBV20-1 and TRBJ1-1; D gene ambiguous. V lost 4 bases and J 1 base, leaving 13 bases between the germline ends. This CDR3 has 14 amino acids. CDR1 is DFQATT and CDR2 is SNEGSKA in the germline V gene (reference sequence).

This clonotype showed up just a few times. The chain employs TRBV5-6 and TRBJ2-5; possible D gene TRBD2, 5 bases. V was trimmed by 3 bases and J by 4 bases, leaving 13 bases between them. The CDR3 has 14 amino acids. Looked up from germline, CDR1 is SGHDT and CDR2 is YYEEEE. The CDR3 DNA is TGTGCCAGCAGCTCTACTAGTTCCTCAGAGACCCAGTACTTC. Its translation is CASSSTSSSETQYF.

With respect to this clonotype: A much larger clone is a single base away; this may be a read error. The chain joins TRBV7-2 to TRBJ2-2, with 7 positions matching TRBD1. The CDR3 has 14 amino acids. Losses at the gene ends were 6 bases for V and 6 bases for J; bases not matched to a gene: 7. The V gene's germline CDR1 is SGHTA and CDR2 FQGNSA. CDR3 nucleotides: TGTGCCAGCAGACGCACAGGGGACGCCGGGGAGCTGTTTTTT. Encoded protein: CASRRTGDAGELFF. Looking up the rest from reference TRBV7-2 and TRBJ2-2 gives the full variable domain: GAGVSQSPSNKVTEKGKDVELRCDPISGHTALYWYRQSLGQGLEFLIYFQGNSAPDKSGLPSDRFSAERTGGSVSTLTIQRTQQEDSAVYLCASRRTGDAGELFFGEGSRLTVL.

This clonotype was seen a single time. The chain combines TRBV7-9 with TRBJ2-1, with 11 bases fitting TRBD2. Germline values: CDR1 SEHNR, CDR2 FQNEAQ (reference sequence). The junction had 18 bases not matched to a gene; V was cut back by 8 bases and J by 3 bases. The CDR3 has 19 amino acids. The CDR3 loop is CASLTDIVLTSGNYNEQFF. For the CDR3, the DNA is TGTGCCAGCCTAACCGACATCGTTCTGACTAGCGGGAACTACAATGAGCAGTTCTTC.

The rearrangement links TRBV6-5 to TRBJ2-7; 7 bases align to TRBD1. CDR3 length equals 15 residues. CDR1 is MNHEY, CDR2 SVGAGI, per germline. Unmatched junction bases numbered 9, after V lost 4 bases and J lost 3 bases. CDR3: CASSSLGQTYYEQYF. The CDR3 nucleotides read TGTGCCAGCAGTTCCCTGGGACAGACCTACTACGAGCAGTACTTC.

This clonotype was seen ten or more times. The chain uses TRBV28 and TRBJ2-5; 7 bases align to TRBD1. CDR1 is MDHEN, CDR2 SYDVKM, per germline. The CDR3 loop spans 14 amino acids. Germline trimming cut 5 bases from V and 0 bases from J; bases unmatched to any gene: 3. The CDR3 is CASSTGVDQETQYF. In DNA, the CDR3 is TGTGCCAGCAGTACAGGGGTGGACCAAGAGACCCAGTACTTC. The full variable domain, in which reference TRBV28 and TRBJ2-5 provide the parts outside the CDR3, is DVKVTQSSRYLVKRTGEKVFLECVQDMDHENMFWYRQDPGLGLRLIYFSYDVKMKEKGDIPEGYSVSREKKERFSLILESASTNQTSMYLCASSTGVDQETQYFGPGTRLLVL.

The J gene is TRBJ1-3, the V gene TRBV6-5; D possibly corresponds to TRBD1 (5 bases). CDR1 and CDR2 (germline): MNHEY, SVGAGI. Trimming left V 2 bases short and J 8 bases short, with 13 bases between. This CDR3 is built from 14 residues. The CDR3 region has the DNA TGTGCCAGCAGTTACAGCCAGGGAGCGGACACCATATATTTT. Translated: CASSYSQGADTIYF.

This clonotype was seen a few times. CDR3 in amino acids: CASSHGTGSLTRTSGTYEQYF. The CDR3 DNA sequence: TGTGCCAGCAGCCACGGGACAGGATCCCTAACTAGGACTAGCGGGACCTACGAGCAGTACTTC. The rearrangement uses TRBV3-1 and TRBJ2-7; 12 positions match TRBD2. Germline CDR1 LGHDT, CDR2 YNNKEL (reference sequence). The CDR3 is 21 residues long. Unmatched junction bases numbered 20, after V lost 3 bases and J lost 2 bases.